The 13 T cell receptor beta chains in this list originate from one sample, sequenced in a study of CD8 T cells in ankylosing spondylitis. Notes on the study in general: Ankylosing spondylitis blood seemed to carry a telltale TCR beta motif made of several highly homologous variants.

TCRdb reprocessed the 5' RACE reads via MiXCR and lists one record per CDR3 protein. The sample lists 650,000 to 800,000 distinct CDR3 sequences, over 15% occurring once. No antigen is known for these receptors. Sequenced input: blood, either unsorted or a sorted T cell fraction (not recorded which). The receptors stem from a male donor with ankylosing spondylitis.

The chain uses TRBV18 and TRBJ1-1; 8 bases are shared with TRBD1. The CDR3 runs 15 residues. J lost 3 bases, V lost 3 bases, and 6 bases had no gene match. Germline V gene sequence: CDR1 KGHSH, CDR2 LQKENI. In DNA, the CDR3 is TGTGCCAGCTCACCCCGGACAGGGCCATACACTGAAGCTTTCTTT. Residues: CASSPRTGPYTEAFF.

This clonotype was detected a few times. The chain uses TRBV20-1 and TRBJ1-4; 8 positions agree with TRBD1. The germline gives CDR1 DFQATT, CDR2 SNEGSKA (reference sequence). The CDR3 sequence is 14 residues long. V was clipped by 0 bases and J by 7 bases; unmatched bases: 4. CDR3 in DNA: TGCAGTGCTAGAGAGGACAGGGCCGGTGAAAAACTGTTTTTT. Translated, it gives CSAREDRAGEKLFF.

This chain joins TRBV6-2 or TRBV6-3 and TRBJ1-5, with D unresolved. Germline CDR1 is MNHEY and CDR2 is SVGEGT. The CDR3 extends over 14 amino acids. V was shortened by 5 bases and J by 3 bases, with 11 bases between the two germline ends. The CDR3 loop is CASSPWGFNQPQHF. The CDR3 nucleotides read TGTGCCAGCAGTCCCTGGGGTTTCAATCAGCCCCAGCATTTT.

The rearrangement joins TRBV6-1 to TRBJ2-5; the match to TRBD2 covers 14 bases. The CDR3 length is 16 residues. Trimming took 6 bases from V and 5 from J; bases not matched to a gene: 8. The germline CDR1 and CDR2 sequences are MNHNS and SASEGT. Here the CDR3 reads CASSNGLAGGRETQYF. In nucleotides, the CDR3 is TGTGCCAGCAGCAACGGACTAGCGGGGGGAAGGGAGACCCAGTACTTC.

This chain joins TRBV2 and TRBJ2-1, with D perhaps being TRBD1 or TRBD2 (5 bases each). V gave up 3 bases and J gave up 12 bases, with 18 bases separating them. Germline lookup yields CDR1 SNHLY and CDR2 FYNNEI. This CDR3 contains 14 residues. This chain's CDR3 is CASSDGTWREGQFF. For the CDR3, the DNA is TGTGCCAGCAGTGACGGGACCTGGCGAGAGGGGCAGTTCTTC.

In its sample, this clonotype was seen a few times. The rearrangement links TRBV18 to TRBJ1-1; a possible D gene is TRBD1 (5 bases). CDR1 is KGHSH, CDR2 LQKENI, per germline. The germline V and J ends were trimmed by 6 bases and 2 bases, with 16 bases remaining between them. This CDR3 contains 15 residues. The CDR3 DNA sequence: TGTGCCAGCTCCCTAGCCTCAGGGATTAACACTGAAGCTTTCTTT. It encodes CASSLASGINTEAFF.

This chain uses TRBV7-6 with TRBJ2-7, with TRBD1 matching over 7 bases. This CDR3 contains 15 residues. Unmatched junction bases numbered 4, after V lost 0 bases and J lost 2 bases. Germline V lookup: CDR1 SGHVS, CDR2 FNYEAQ. The CDR3 DNA reads as TGTGCCAGCAGCTTAGCAGGGACAGAAACCTACGAGCAGTACTTC. This codes for CASSLAGTETYEQYF.

The chain has TRBV7-9 and TRBJ2-1, with a weak D call TRBD2 (6 bases). The ends were cut back, 4 bases at V and 6 bases at J, with 13 bases in the middle. This CDR3 is built from 14 residues. Germline CDR1 and CDR2: SEHNR and FQNEAQ (reference sequence). This chain's CDR3 is CASSSYRSGNEQFF. For the CDR3, the DNA is TGTGCCAGCAGCTCCTACCGTAGCGGCAATGAGCAGTTCTTC.

The chain has TRBV15 and TRBJ2-7; possibly TRBD2 for D (6 bases). Trimming cost V 0 bases and J 2 bases, with 14 bases left between them. The germline gives CDR1 LNHNV, CDR2 YYDKDF (reference sequence). The CDR3 runs to 16 residues. The CDR3 sequence: CATSRDSGDSPYEQYF. The CDR3 DNA is TGTGCCACCAGCAGAGATTCTGGGGACTCGCCCTACGAGCAGTACTTC. Variable domain in full (rest from reference TRBV15 and TRBJ2-7): DAMVIQNPRYQVTQFGKPVTLSCSQTLNHNVMYWYQQKSSQAPKLLFHYYDKDFNNEADTPDNFQSRRPNTSFCFLDIRSPGLGDTAMYLCATSRDSGDSPYEQYFGPGTRLTVT.

V and J are TRBV4-2 and TRBJ2-3; D possibly corresponds to TRBD1 (6 bases). This CDR3 contains 15 residues. Germline V gene data show CDR1 as LGHNA and CDR2 as YNFKEQ. Trimming removed 3 bases from V and 6 bases from J, with 16 bases in between. CDR3 in amino acids: CASSQEWGLLDTQYF. The CDR3 nucleotides read TGTGCCAGCAGCCAGGAGTGGGGGCTATTGGATACGCAGTATTTT.

This clonotype was recorded a few times. No DNA is shown, since the ends of the CDR3 on it are uncertain; the CDR3 is the one TCRdb lists. The V gene is TRBV29-1, the J gene TRBJ2-2. The CDR3 length equals 13 residues, ends included. Germline CDR1 and CDR2: SQVTM and ANQGSEA. The CDR3 reads CSDVAGTPGSCFF.

This clonotype was detected only a few times. V and J are TRBV30 and TRBJ2-7; D not resolved. The V and J ends lost 4 bases and 7 bases respectively, with 14 bases between them. There are 12 residues in the CDR3. Germline V gives CDR1 GTSNPN, CDR2 SVGIG (reference sequence). The CDR3 loop is CAWKTSGVEQYF. The CDR3 coding sequence is TGTGCCTGGAAGACATCCGGTGTGGAGCAGTACTTC. Together with reference TRBV30 and TRBJ2-7, the CDR3 gives the full variable domain: SQTIHQWPATLVQPVGSPLSLECTVEGTSNPNLYWYRQAAGRGLQLLFYSVGIGQISSEVPQNLSASRPQDRQFILSSKKLLLSDSGFYLCAWKTSGVEQYFGPGTRLTVT.

The chain carries TRBV7-9 and TRBJ2-7; 10 positions match TRBD2. Germline V gives CDR1 SEHNR, CDR2 FQNEAQ (reference sequence). The V segment lost 3 bases and the J segment 3 bases; nucleotides outside the gene matches: 11. The CDR3 sequence is 17 residues long. CDR3 sequence (DNA): TGTGCCAGCAGCTTTCTCTCCGGGACTAGCGAGGGCTACGAGCAGTACTTC. Amino acids: CASSFLSGTSEGYEQYF.